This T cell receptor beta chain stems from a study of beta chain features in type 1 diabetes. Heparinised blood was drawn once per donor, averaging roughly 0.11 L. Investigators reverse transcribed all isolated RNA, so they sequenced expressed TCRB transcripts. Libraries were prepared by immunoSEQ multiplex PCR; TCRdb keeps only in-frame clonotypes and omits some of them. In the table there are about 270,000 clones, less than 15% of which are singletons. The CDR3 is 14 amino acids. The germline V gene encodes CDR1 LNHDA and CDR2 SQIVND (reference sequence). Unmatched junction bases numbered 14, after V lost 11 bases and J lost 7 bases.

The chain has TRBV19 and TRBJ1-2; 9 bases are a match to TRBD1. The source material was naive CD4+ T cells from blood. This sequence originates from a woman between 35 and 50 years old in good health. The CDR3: CAARPGQGFRGYTF. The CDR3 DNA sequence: TGTGCCGCCCGCCCGGGACAGGGATTTCGTGGCTACACCTTC.